What follows are 9 T cell receptor beta chains derived from one specimen sequenced in a study of blood T cell repertoires in COVID-19. Assay used: immunoSEQ multiplex PCR; TCRdb lists only in-frame clones, some missing. The sample shows some 120,000 clones, about 83% of them seen only once. Sequencing was performed on peripheral blood. These receptors were taken from a human donor in a cohort sampled during active COVID-19.

This chain uses TRBV5-1 with TRBJ2-1; TRBD2 matches 12 bases. The junction had 6 bases not matched to a gene; V was cut back by 0 bases and J by 5 bases. CDR3 length: 17 amino acids. Germline loops: CDR1 SGHRS, CDR2 YFSETQ. CDR3 region: CASSLGAGTSGHNEQFF. The DNA for the CDR3 is TGCGCCAGCAGCTTGGGAGCCGGGACTAGCGGGCACAATGAGCAGTTCTTC.

The gene calls are TRBV10-3 and TRBJ2-6; TRBD2 matches 11 bases. This CDR3 contains 19 residues. The V and J ends lost 3 bases and 0 bases, in that order; junction bases with no gene match: 7. Germline values: CDR1 ENHRY, CDR2 SYGVKD. The CDR3 loop reads CAISENLAGGSSGANVLTF. As DNA, the CDR3 is TGTGCCATCAGTGAAAACCTAGCGGGGGGATCCTCTGGGGCCAACGTCCTGACTTTC.

The V gene is TRBV12-2, the J gene TRBJ2-7; TRBD1 was called by the table and not checked on the DNA. TRBV12-2 is a recognized pseudogene. The CDR3 is made up of 13 amino acids. CDR3 sequence: CASRTDRGREQYF. CDR3 DNA sequence: TGTGCAAGTCGCACCGACAGGGGTAGAGAGCAGTACTTC.

The chain carries TRBV5-3 and TRBJ2-2; the D gene is possibly TRBD2 (7 bases). TRBV5-3 is filed as an ORF, its function uncertain. This CDR3 is 17 amino acids long. Trimming took off 4 bases at V and 4 bases at J, with 20 bases between the two ends. This chain's CDR3 is CARSRQGGGGSTGELFF. CDR3 bases: TGTGCCAGAAGCCGCCAAGGCGGCGGGGGCAGCACCGGGGAGCTGTTTTTT.

V usage is TRBV5-5 and J usage is TRBJ2-7; no reliable D call. Trimming took off 10 bases at V and 7 bases at J, with 27 bases between the two ends. Germline CDR1 reads SGHKS; CDR2 reads YYEKEE (reference sequence). The CDR3 loop spans 15 amino acids. Here the CDR3 DNA reads TGTGCCCACCTTGGCCAAGCGAGACCCGTCCGAGAGCAGTACTTC. Residues: CAHLGQARPVREQYF.

The chain links TRBV6-5 to TRBJ2-1; 9 bases align to TRBD2. The CDR3 totals 15 residues. The V gene's germline CDR1 is MNHEY and CDR2 SVGAGI. V gave up 7 bases and J gave up 10 bases; unmatched junction bases: 14. CDR3 in amino acids: CASNFERGDPGEQFF. CDR3 bases: TGTGCCAGCAATTTTGAGCGGGGGGACCCGGGGGAGCAGTTCTTC.

This chain connects TRBV19 to TRBJ1-5; 7 positions match TRBD1. Germline V lookup: CDR1 LNHDA, CDR2 SQIVND (reference sequence). V trimming: 6 bases; J trimming: 7 bases; junction bases outside the gene matches: 12. CDR3 size: 15 residues. The CDR3 sequence is CASRHTRQGGQPQHF. The CDR3 nucleotides are TGTGCCAGTAGACACACCCGACAGGGCGGACAGCCCCAGCATTTT.

The chain employs TRBV18 and TRBJ1-5, with D perhaps matching TRBD1 (5 bases). Germline V lookup: CDR1 KGHSH, CDR2 LQKENI. This CDR3 region has 16 residues. V was clipped by 1 base and J by 9 bases, with 19 bases between them. CDR3 DNA: TGTGCCAGCTCACCACGGGTGGACAAGGGGATCGGGCCCCAGCATTTT. Protein product: CASSPRVDKGIGPQHF.

The J gene is TRBJ1-1, the V gene TRBV7-9; D is uncertain. The CDR3 runs to 12 residues. Germline CDR1 is SEHNR and CDR2 is FQNEAQ (reference sequence). V lost 5 bases, J lost 4 bases, and 8 bases lay in between. This chain's CDR3 is CASSQIATEAFF. For the CDR3, the DNA is TGTGCCAGCAGCCAGATTGCCACTGAAGCTTTCTTT. Combining the CDR3 with reference TRBV7-9 and TRBJ1-1 gives the whole variable domain DTGVSQNPRHKITKRGQNVTFRCDPISEHNRLYWYRQTLGQGPEFLTYFQNEAQLEKSRLLSDRFSAERPKGSFSTLEIQRTEQGDSAMYLCASSQIATEAFFGQGTRLTVV.